This T cell receptor beta chain was sequenced in a study of cytotoxic CD8 clonotypes in ibrutinib-treated CLL (dated by TCRdb to the early 2020s). For the wider study: The cohort had some eleven relapsed/refractory and around 15 treatment-naive patients; 17 to 18 were IGHV unmutated. Samples averaged about 260,000 productive templates and about 94,000 productive rearrangements. Cryopreserved peripheral blood mononuclear cells were obtained prior to treatment, at the time of response, and at either disease progression or sustained remission. Of the approximately 94 people in the trial, roughly 27 had longitudinal samples available. Responses were partial in approximately 24 patients and complete in 2; after median around 65 months follow-up, about 14 stayed in remission and about twelve progressed. Response samples were taken after a median of approximately 12 months on treatment, ranging from about 6 to 40 months. Patients were still on ibrutinib when every remission and progressive disease sample was collected. Results and caveats for the whole study, not just this receptor: At baseline, clonality was higher than in age-matched healthy donors and showed a strong correlation with circulating CD8+ T-cell counts. Public clonotypes were rare and either shrank or stayed stable during treatment, and the rise in clonality at ibrutinib response reflected expansion of private clonotypes. Clonality rose at ibrutinib response, remained stable during sustained remission, and dropped back toward baseline at progression. Lymph node repertoires were not examined, and the timing of sampling was not matched between patients in sustained remission and those whose disease progressed.

Each clonotype received, on average, around 9.6x coverage in deep resolution sequencing performed on a MiSeq, where the target depth lay between 1 in 1 million and 1 in 200,000 T cells. TCR beta libraries were generated with the immunoSEQ hsTCRB Kit. The original methods were these. The data were analyzed with ImmunoSEQ Analyzer and ImmunoSEQ Data Assistant, and V, D and J gene assignments followed IMGT definitions. Clonality was computed as one minus normalized Shannon entropy of productive rearrangement frequencies, ranging from 0 to 1. Only overrepresented clonotypes making up at least 0.05% of the repertoire of each patient were included in the public clonotype analysis. About twelve repertoires from age-matched healthy donors, obtained from immuneACCESS, served as clonality controls. TCRdb provides this immuneACCESS table in a form limited to in-frame rearrangements. Some clones are lacking; in checked studies, under half of them reflect an unresolved V gene, and why the rest are absent is not known. V and J calls and clone size are as listed in that table; D and trimming were resolved from the DNA. The table for this sample lists roughly 220,000 clones; 75% to 80% of them were counted only once. More than 9.5% of the sample is in the top ten clones.

On this clone itself: What antigen it recognizes has not been identified. No base quality information exists; no much larger clone differs at one position.

Interpreted using the paper, the time point label stands for: 12 months on ibrutinib. Roughly 1.9 micrograms of genomic DNA were extracted from cryopreserved PBMCs for TCR beta library preparation. High-throughput TCR beta sequencing was performed on longitudinal blood samples from CLL patients receiving ibrutinib monotherapy. The patients took part in an open-label, single-center phase 2 trial of ibrutinib monotherapy. V loses 6 bases of germline sequence and J loses 2 bases, and the interval between the two ends is 14 bases. Reading the germline V gene gives CDR1 MGHRA and CDR2 YSYEKL. The CDR3 numbers 14 residues from cysteine through phenylalanine. Only the CDR3 DNA stays, 42 bases, in frame from base 1.

The sample here was PBMCs, taken after 12 months of ibrutinib treatment. In this chain, TRBV4-1 is recombined with TRBJ2-7; there is no confident call for the D gene. This TCR derives from a human donor with chronic lymphocytic leukemia. In nucleotides, the sequence is TGCGCCAGCAGTCTCGGACGTGGGCCCTACGAGCAGTACTTC. This translates into CASSLGRGPYEQYF.